This TCR beta chain is drawn from a study of blood T cell repertoires in COVID-19. Study details: Some COVID-19 samples were acute and others convalescent; all came from the United States, Italy and Spain. T cells, B-cell-depleted T cells, or PBMCs provided the cDNA or gDNA that served as material.

The germline V gene encodes CDR1 SGHTA and CDR2 FQGNSA. The CDR3 has 16 residues. With 0 bases removed from V and 4 bases from J, the gap between germline ends came to 15 bases. Per the study methods: Scientists estimated how many nucleated cells there were by amplifying reference gene primers. The protocol was immunoSEQ multiplex PCR, while the TCRdb copy is restricted to in-frame clones and leaves out a portion. That table supplies the V and J calls and clone size; D and trimming were determined from the DNA. The sample yields approximately 170,000 clones, roughly nine tenths seen once. This clone was detected only once.

Sequenced input: peripheral blood. This TCR was sampled from a woman between 65 and 79 years old with acute or convalescent COVID-19. The genes are TRBV7-2 and TRBJ1-2, with TRBD1 as a possible D gene (5 bases). The CDR3 reads CASSLAPQGLGYGYTF. CDR3 bases: TGTGCCAGCAGCTTAGCGCCCCAGGGCCTTGGCTATGGCTACACCTTC.